Presented here are 32 T cell receptor beta chains from one specimen sequenced in a study of glioma-infiltrating T cells after dendritic cell vaccination. TCRdb's copy holds only in-frame clones and misses some; the assay was immunoSEQ multiplex PCR. This table has 95,000 or so clones, roughly 84% appearing once. The material was blood, obtained before dendritic cell vaccination. These receptors all stem from a human donor with glioblastoma.

The chain combines TRBV29-1 with TRBJ1-2; no definite D call. Germline CDR1 is SQVTM and CDR2 is ANQGSEA. CDR3 length: 10 residues. Deletions cut 4 bases from V and 9 bases from J, with 9 bases between. DNA for the CDR3: TGCAGCGTTGGGGCCGACAGCTACACCTTC. Protein: CSVGADSYTF.

V and J are TRBV6-1 and TRBJ1-5; the D gene is possibly TRBD1 (6 bases). Trimming took 4 bases from V and 3 from J, leaving 10 bases between them. Germline CDR1 MNHNS, CDR2 SASEGT. CDR3 size: 14 residues. The CDR3 nucleotides read TGTGCCAGCAGTGCACGGGACAACAATCAGCCCCAGCATTTT. Protein: CASSARDNNQPQHF.

The table lists this clone with a count of one. The CDR3 loop reads CASSLVGQETQYF. CDR3 sequence (DNA): TGTGCCAGCAGCTTAGTCGGTCAAGAGACCCAGTACTTC. The gene calls are TRBV7-9 and TRBJ2-5; D is uncertain. Germline CDR1 reads SEHNR; CDR2 reads FQNEAQ (reference sequence). V was shortened by 1 base and J by 2 bases, with 5 bases between the two germline ends. CDR3 length equals 13 residues.

The rearrangement joins TRBV27 to TRBJ1-5, with D maybe TRBD1 (6 bases). Germline loops: CDR1 MNHEY, CDR2 SMNVEV (reference sequence). The CDR3 extends over 17 amino acids. The V end was cut by 8 bases, the J end by 0 bases, with 20 bases between. The CDR3 sequence: CASRQGPGIYSNQPQHF. DNA of the CDR3: TGTGCCAGCCGTCAGGGGCCTGGGATTTATAGCAATCAGCCCCAGCATTTT.

This chain uses TRBV29-1 with TRBJ1-1; perhaps TRBD1 as D (6 bases). This CDR3 spans 13 amino acids. V lost 4 bases to trimming and J lost 3 bases, with 12 bases between them. CDR1 is SQVTM and CDR2 is ANQGSEA in the germline V gene. The CDR3 here is CSVGFPGDTEAFF. CDR3 sequence (DNA): TGCAGCGTTGGTTTCCCAGGGGACACTGAAGCTTTCTTT.

This chain joins TRBV29-1 and TRBJ1-2, with 7 bases that match TRBD1. The CDR3 is made up of 14 amino acids. Trimming removed 7 bases from V and 6 bases from J; junction bases left unmatched: 14. The V gene's germline CDR1 is SQVTM and CDR2 ANQGSEA. The CDR3 reads CSGGKTGVPDGYTF. The CDR3 DNA is TGCAGCGGGGGGAAAACAGGGGTTCCGGATGGCTACACCTTC. Filled out from reference TRBV29-1 and TRBJ1-2, the complete variable domain reads SAVISQKPSRDICQRGTSLTIQCQVDSQVTMMFWYRQQPGQSLTLIATANQGSEATYESGFVIDKFPISRPNLTFSTLTVSNMSPEDSSIYLCSGGKTGVPDGYTFGSGTRLTVV.

Only one count was recorded for this clone. The chain employs TRBV14 and TRBJ1-1; maybe TRBD1 (5 bases). V gave up 7 bases and J gave up 5 bases, with 14 bases separating them. CDR3 length: 13 amino acids. Per the germline V gene, CDR1 is SGHDN and CDR2 is FVKESK. As DNA, the CDR3 is TGTGCCAGCACCAAACCGGGGGGAACTGAAGCTTTCTTT. This gives the protein CASTKPGGTEAFF.

The chain couples TRBV6-4 to TRBJ2-5; possible D gene TRBD2, 6 bases. Germline V lookup: CDR1 MRHNA, CDR2 SNTAGT. The germline V and J ends were trimmed by 0 bases and 7 bases, with 12 bases remaining between them. The CDR3 extends over 14 amino acids. The CDR3 bases are TGTGCCAGCAGTGACTCCTGCGGGAAGGGGACCCAGTACTTC. It specifies CASSDSCGKGTQYF.

V is TRBV6-5 and J is TRBJ1-5; TRBD1 might be the D (6 bases). Trimming stripped 0 bases from V and 5 bases from J, with 11 bases between. The CDR3 is made up of 15 amino acids. Looked up from germline, CDR1 is MNHEY and CDR2 is SVGAGI. The DNA of the CDR3 is TGTGCCAGCAGTTACTCCGGGACAACGCATCAGCCCCAGCATTTT. This sequence encodes CASSYSGTTHQPQHF.

The rearrangement joins TRBV5-1 to TRBJ1-2, with a possible D match to TRBD1 (6 bases). The V and J ends lost 1 base and 4 bases respectively, with 11 bases between them. Germline values: CDR1 SGHRS, CDR2 YFSETQ. This CDR3 has 14 amino acids. CDR3 sequence: CASSLNRVAYGYTF. For the CDR3, the DNA is TGCGCCAGCAGCTTGAACAGGGTAGCCTATGGCTACACCTTC.

The chain combines TRBV10-1 with TRBJ2-7; a possible D gene is TRBD1 (5 bases). The germline V gene encodes CDR1 WNHNN and CDR2 SYGVQD (reference sequence). Trimming left V 11 bases short and J 3 bases short, with 11 bases between. The CDR3 spans 11 residues. CDR3: CAVSGFYEQYF. The CDR3 coding sequence is TGCGCCGTCTCAGGGTTCTACGAGCAGTACTTC.

CDR3 amino acids: CASSPKSGTDGYTF. As DNA, the CDR3 is TGTGCCAGCTCACCCAAATCAGGGACTGATGGCTACACCTTC. V usage is TRBV18 and J usage is TRBJ1-2; D might be TRBD1 (5 bases). V was clipped by 3 bases and J by 6 bases, with 14 bases between them. Germline CDR1 KGHSH, CDR2 LQKENI. The CDR3 has 14 amino acids. The entire variable domain, with the rest obtained from reference TRBV18 and TRBJ1-2, is as follows: NAGVMQNPRHLVRRRGQEARLRCSPMKGHSHVYWYRQLPEEGLKFMVYLQKENIIDESGMPKERFSAEFPKEGPSILRIQQVVRGDSAAYFCASSPKSGTDGYTFGSGTRLTVV.

This chain links TRBV15 with TRBJ2-1; 10 bases match TRBD2. Germline values: CDR1 LNHNV, CDR2 YYDKDF (reference sequence). The CDR3 sequence is 18 residues long. The V segment lost 0 bases and the J segment 9 bases; nucleotides outside the gene matches: 14. The CDR3 nucleotides read TGTGCCACCAGCAGAGATAGATGGTCTAGCGGGAGAGGGGTTGAGCAGTTCTTC. This encodes CATSRDRWSSGRGVEQFF.

This clone was detected once. The rearrangement joins TRBV5-4 to TRBJ1-1; 10 bases are a match to TRBD1. J gave up 3 bases and V 4 bases, and 6 bases lay outside the gene matches. The germline V gene has CDR1 SGHNT and CDR2 YYREEE (reference sequence). The CDR3 has 15 amino acids. DNA of the CDR3: TGTGCCAGCAGCAAACCCGGGACAGGGGACACTGAAGCTTTCTTT. It yields the protein CASSKPGTGDTEAFF. The full variable domain, with the rest looked up from reference TRBV5-4 and TRBJ1-1, is ETGVTQSPTHLIKTRGQQVTLRCSSQSGHNTVSWYQQALGQGPQFIFQYYREEENGRGNFPPRFSGLQFPNYSSELNVNALELDDSALYLCASSKPGTGDTEAFFGQGTRLTVV.

The chain employs TRBV10-3 and TRBJ2-7; TRBD1 aligns across 7 bases. Trimming removed 6 bases from V and 3 bases from J; junction bases left unmatched: 11. This CDR3 contains 15 residues. CDR1 ENHRY and CDR2 SYGVKD come from the germline V gene. The CDR3 loop reads CAISQGQRMGYEQYF. As DNA, the CDR3 is TGTGCCATCAGCCAGGGACAGCGAATGGGCTACGAGCAGTACTTC.

Only one count was recorded for this clone. In DNA, the CDR3 is TGTGCCAGCAGCGACGACAGGGCAGATACGCAGTATTTT. Translated, it gives CASSDDRADTQYF. The V and J genes are TRBV5-4 and TRBJ2-3; 7 bases agree with TRBD1. Trimming removed 4 bases from V and 4 bases from J; junction bases left unmatched: 3. The V gene's germline CDR1 is SGHNT and CDR2 YYREEE (reference sequence). The CDR3 has 13 amino acids.

V usage is TRBV7-8 and J usage is TRBJ2-7; 10 bases line up with TRBD2. This CDR3 comprises 18 residues. Germline values: CDR1 SGHVS, CDR2 FQNEAQ. V dropped 7 bases and J dropped 1; count of bases not matched to a gene: 16. CDR3 DNA sequence: TGTGCCAGCATAACCGGGGCTAGCGGGGGCCAGAATTCCTACGAGCAGTACTTC. Amino acid sequence: CASITGASGGQNSYEQYF. Supplemented by reference TRBV7-8 and TRBJ2-7, the full variable domain reads GAGVSQSPRYKVAKRGQDVALRCDPISGHVSLFWYQQALGQGPEFLTYFQNEAQLDKSGLPSDRFFAERPEGSVSTLKIQRTQQEDSAVYLCASITGASGGQNSYEQYFGPGTRLTVT.

The V gene is TRBV5-1, the J gene TRBJ1-4, with unresolved D. The germline CDR1 and CDR2 sequences are SGHRS and YFSETQ. The CDR3 is 14 amino acids. Trimming removed 0 bases from V and 7 bases from J, with 10 bases in between. CDR3 amino acids: CASSLAVEGEKLFF. Written as DNA, the CDR3 is TGCGCCAGCAGCTTGGCTGTAGAGGGTGAAAAACTGTTTTTT.

With respect to this clone: Germline is not matched at one junction end, which may reflect a read error. This chain uses TRBV7-7 with TRBJ2-3, with 9 bases matching TRBD1. The CDR3 has 15 amino acids. Germline V gives CDR1 SSHAT, CDR2 FNYEAQ (reference sequence). The CDR3 DNA reads TGTGCTAGCAGCCAGGGACAGGGAAGGACAGATACGCAGTATTTT. Protein: CASSQGQGRTDTQYF.

V gene TRBV18 combines with J gene TRBJ2-5; 7 positions agree with TRBD2. This CDR3 spans 14 amino acids. The J segment lost 4 bases and the V segment lost 2 bases, leaving 4 bases of the junction unmatched. Germline V gene sequence: CDR1 KGHSH, CDR2 LQKENI. This CDR3 reads CASSPKGRGETQYF. Here the CDR3 DNA reads TGTGCCAGCTCACCAAAAGGGAGGGGAGAGACCCAGTACTTC.

The V and J genes are TRBV6-5 and TRBJ2-4; 7 bases are a match to TRBD1. The CDR3 has 15 amino acids. Germline V CDR1 and CDR2: MNHEY, SVGAGI. V lost 7 bases and J lost 3; bases outside the gene matches: 9. Here the CDR3 reads CASTTIGQDKNIQYF. The DNA for the CDR3 is TGTGCCAGCACCACAATAGGACAGGACAAAAACATTCAGTACTTC.

The table lists this clone with a few counts. The chain is built from TRBV11-2 and TRBJ1-1, with a tentative D call TRBD1 (6 bases). The CDR3 contains 17 residues. The germline V gene has CDR1 SGHAT and CDR2 FQNNGV. Trimming stripped 1 base from V and 3 bases from J, with 18 bases between. DNA for the CDR3: TGTGCCAGCAGCTTAGGTTCTCTCGCAGGGGTAGACACTGAAGCTTTCTTT. Its translation: CASSLGSLAGVDTEAFF.

J is TRBJ2-3 and V is TRBV7-3; 13 nucleotides line up with TRBD2. The CDR3 runs 13 residues. Germline V lookup: CDR1 SGHTA, CDR2 FQGTGA. With 10 bases clipped from V and 6 bases from J, the junction kept 4 bases outside the gene matches. CDR3 sequence: CATRTSGSDTQYF. The CDR3 DNA reads as TGTGCCACCAGGACTAGCGGGAGTGATACGCAGTATTTT.

The gene calls are TRBV27 and TRBJ1-1, with TRBD1 as a possible D gene (5 bases). The CDR3 contains 15 residues. The ends were cut back, 8 bases at V and 0 bases at J, with 16 bases in the middle. CDR1 is MNHEY, CDR2 SMNVEV, per germline (reference sequence). CDR3: CASCLDKDLNTEAFF. The CDR3 coding sequence is TGTGCCAGCTGCTTGGACAAAGACCTGAACACTGAAGCTTTCTTT.

The chain recombines TRBV11-2 with TRBJ2-7, with 7 bases fitting TRBD2. V shed 5 bases and J 0 bases; nucleotides not matched to a gene: 7. Germline V gene sequence: CDR1 SGHAT, CDR2 FQNNGV. CDR3 size: 15 residues. The CDR3 here is CASSPAGSSSYEQYF. The DNA for the CDR3 is TGTGCCAGCAGCCCAGCGGGGAGCAGCTCCTACGAGCAGTACTTC.

The chain combines TRBV11-2 with TRBJ2-7; TRBD2 matches 7 bases. Looked up from germline, CDR1 is SGHAT and CDR2 is FQNNGV. V was clipped by 1 base and J by 2 bases; unmatched bases: 5. The CDR3 extends over 15 amino acids. The CDR3 DNA reads as TGTGCCAGCAGCTTAGGGGGAGGGCTCCCCTACGAGCAGTACTTC. Amino acids: CASSLGGGLPYEQYF.

This chain connects TRBV5-1 to TRBJ2-3, with 8 positions matching TRBD2. The germline V gene has CDR1 SGHRS and CDR2 YFSETQ. CDR3 length: 17 amino acids. V lost 0 bases and J lost 0; bases outside the gene matches: 6. The CDR3 DNA follows: TGCGCCAGCAGCTTGGGCCTAGCGGGTTCTAGCACAGATACGCAGTATTTT. Amino acid sequence: CASSLGLAGSSTDTQYF.

The V and J genes are TRBV10-2 and TRBJ2-7; TRBD2 matches 12 bases. The V gene's germline CDR1 is WSHSY and CDR2 SAAADI. The CDR3 consists of 14 residues. V lost 10 bases and J lost 0; bases outside the gene matches: 4. CDR3 nucleotides: TGCGCCACTGCGACTAGCGGGAGCTCCTACGAGCAGTACTTC. Its translation is CATATSGSSYEQYF.

The V call is TRBV9, the J call TRBJ2-7, with 7 bases fitting TRBD2. CDR3 length equals 13 residues. Trimming at V came to 3 bases and at J to 6 bases, leaving 6 bases not matched to a gene. Germline V lookup: CDR1 SGDLS, CDR2 YYNGEE. For the CDR3, the DNA is TGTGCCAGCAGCGAGGGGCCTAGCGGCGAGCAGTACTTC. Translation: CASSEGPSGEQYF.

The chain recombines TRBV9 with TRBJ2-2; 9 bases line up with TRBD1. Germline V lookup: CDR1 SGDLS, CDR2 YYNGEE. The CDR3 consists of 15 residues. The V gene end was trimmed by 4 bases and the J gene end by 4 bases; junction bases not matched to a gene: 5. The CDR3 nucleotides read TGTGCCAGCAGCCCGGGACAGGGTGGCACCGGGGAGCTGTTTTTT. This gives the protein CASSPGQGGTGELFF.

This clone appeared a few times. The gene calls are TRBV4-1 and TRBJ2-7; 9 nucleotides agree with TRBD1. This CDR3 is built from 13 residues. Trimming cost V 6 bases and J 5 bases; bases outside gene matches: 5. Germline V gives CDR1 MGHRA, CDR2 YSYEKL. The CDR3 DNA reads TGCGCCAGCAGACTACAGGGGGCCGACGAGCAGTACTTC. Translated: CASRLQGADEQYF.

V gene TRBV4-3 combines with J gene TRBJ2-1; possibly TRBD2 for D (5 bases). CDR3 length equals 16 residues. V was cut by 0 bases and J by 6 bases, with 15 bases left in between. CDR1 and CDR2 (germline): LGHNA, YSLEER. CDR3 nucleotides: TGCGCCAGCAGCCAAGATTTTGAGGGCAGAGGCAATGAGCAGTTCTTC. Protein: CASSQDFEGRGNEQFF.